This note documents a single T cell receptor (beta chain) sequence. As yet, its antigen is unknown. CDR3 size: 15 residues. Trimming removed 1 base from V and 7 bases from J, with 14 bases in between. The germline CDR1 and CDR2 sequences are SGHNT and YENEEA. The sample belongs to a study of T cells in Graves' hyperthyroidism and ophthalmopathy. Amplification yielded TCR beta CDR3 regions, with RNA transcripts as the source. Carried out on the TCR CDR3, a first-round RT-PCR used the HTBI primer set. TCRdb ran MiXCR on the multiplex PCR reads and lists one entry per CDR3 protein. This table holds over 400,000 distinct CDR3 sequences, less than 25% found once. Patients with uncontrolled infections, other autoimmune diseases, pregnancy or lactation were excluded. General study results and limits: A median 6.5 months before onset, the model predicted ophthalmopathy.

This receptor was identified in a woman aged 70-85 years with Graves' ophthalmopathy. Sequencing was done on a sample of blood. The chain employs TRBV11-3 and TRBJ2-1; TRBD2 is a possible D gene (6 bases). The CDR3 protein is CASSLGFGGWNEQFF. DNA of the CDR3: TGTGCCAGCAGCTTAGGATTTGGAGGGTGGAATGAGCAGTTCTTC.